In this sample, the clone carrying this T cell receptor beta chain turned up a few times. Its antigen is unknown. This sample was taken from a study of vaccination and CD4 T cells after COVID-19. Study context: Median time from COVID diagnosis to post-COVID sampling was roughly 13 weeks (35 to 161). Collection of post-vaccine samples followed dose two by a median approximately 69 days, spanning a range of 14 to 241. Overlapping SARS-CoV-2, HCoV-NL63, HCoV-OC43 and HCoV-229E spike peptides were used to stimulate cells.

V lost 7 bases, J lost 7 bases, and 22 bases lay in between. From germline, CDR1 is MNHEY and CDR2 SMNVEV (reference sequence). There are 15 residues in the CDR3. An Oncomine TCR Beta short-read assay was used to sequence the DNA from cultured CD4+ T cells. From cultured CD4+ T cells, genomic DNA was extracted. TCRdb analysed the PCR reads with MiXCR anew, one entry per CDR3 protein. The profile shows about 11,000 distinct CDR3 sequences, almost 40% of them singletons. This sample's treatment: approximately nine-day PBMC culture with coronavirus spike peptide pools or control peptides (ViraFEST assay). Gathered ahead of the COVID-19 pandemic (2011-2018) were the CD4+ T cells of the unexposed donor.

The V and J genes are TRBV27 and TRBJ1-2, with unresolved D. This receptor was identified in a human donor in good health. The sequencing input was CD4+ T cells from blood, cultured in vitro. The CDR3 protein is CASTRTSGQRGGYTF. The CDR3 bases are TGTGCCAGCACCCGAACTTCGGGCCAAAGAGGTGGCTACACCTTC.